This T cell receptor (beta chain) emerged from a study of molecular identifiers for immune sequencing clone quantification. Bulk libraries came from a prior protocol with listed TCR primers. TCRdb recomputed calls from the PCR reads with MiXCR, one row per CDR3 protein. The repertoire holds about 500,000 distinct CDR3 sequences, with 20% to 25% as singletons. Sorted cell numbers of roughly 19,000 to 1,000,000, with 10%, 30% or 50% RNA, served as input for naive CD8 libraries. The sorting of naive CD8 T cells used the CD8+CD4-CCR7+CD45RA+ phenotype. In its sample, this clonotype was seen a few times. Its antigen is undetermined. Whole-study findings and limits: Jurkat TCR RNA spiked in from one cell could reportedly be detected among about 1.1 million naive cells.

There are 15 residues in the CDR3. Germline V gives CDR1 MNHEY, CDR2 SVGAGI. Trimming took 0 bases from V and 2 from J, leaving 10 bases between them. The TCR sequence derives from a human donor in good health. Some libraries in this study had Jurkat cell RNA spiked in. Sequencing used naive CD8+ T cells from blood, with Jurkat cell RNA spiked in. Noted subset: FACS-sorted CD8+CD4-CCR7+CD45RA+ naive T cells. The chain links TRBV6-5 to TRBJ1-1, with no clear D. The CDR3 loop is CASSYSVQDNTEAFF. The CDR3 region has the DNA TGTGCCAGCAGTTACTCCGTTCAAGATAACACTGAAGCTTTCTTT.